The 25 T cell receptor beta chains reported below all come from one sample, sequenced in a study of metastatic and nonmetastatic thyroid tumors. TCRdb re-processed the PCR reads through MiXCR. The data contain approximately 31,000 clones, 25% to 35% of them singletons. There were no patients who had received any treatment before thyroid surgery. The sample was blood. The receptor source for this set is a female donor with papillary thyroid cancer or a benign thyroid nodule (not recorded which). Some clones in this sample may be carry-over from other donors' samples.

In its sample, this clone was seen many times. The CDR3 DNA reads as TGTGCCAGCAGTACCGATGGGGGACATAACAATGAGCAGTTCTTC. It is translated as CASSTDGGHNNEQFF. The V call is TRBV12-3 or TRBV12-4, the J call TRBJ2-1, with D maybe TRBD1 (6 bases). This CDR3 region has 15 residues. Deletions cut 5 bases from V and 5 bases from J, with 16 bases between.

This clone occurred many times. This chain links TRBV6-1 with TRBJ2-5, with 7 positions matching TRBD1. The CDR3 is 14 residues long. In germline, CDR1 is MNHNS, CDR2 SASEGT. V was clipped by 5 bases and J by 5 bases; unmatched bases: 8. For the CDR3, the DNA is TGTGCCAGCAGTCCGCGACAGGGCGGGGAGACCCAGTACTTC. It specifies CASSPRQGGETQYF.

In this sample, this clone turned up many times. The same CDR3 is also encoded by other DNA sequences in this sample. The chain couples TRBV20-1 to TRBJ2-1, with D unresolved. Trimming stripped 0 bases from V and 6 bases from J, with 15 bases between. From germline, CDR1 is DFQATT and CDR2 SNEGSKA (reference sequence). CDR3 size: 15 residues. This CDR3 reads CSARDPRGVSNEQFF. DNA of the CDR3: TGCAGTGCTAGAGATCCCCGTGGGGTCTCCAATGAGCAGTTCTTC.

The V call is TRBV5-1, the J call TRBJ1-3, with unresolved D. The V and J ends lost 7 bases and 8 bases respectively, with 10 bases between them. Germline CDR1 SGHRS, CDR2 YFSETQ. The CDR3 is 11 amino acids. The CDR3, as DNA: TGCGCCAGCGCGACTGAGGACACCATATATTTT. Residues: CASATEDTIYF.

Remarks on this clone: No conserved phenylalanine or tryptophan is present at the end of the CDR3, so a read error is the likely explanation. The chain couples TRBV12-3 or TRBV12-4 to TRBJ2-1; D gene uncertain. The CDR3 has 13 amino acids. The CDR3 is CASSPDGNKEQFY. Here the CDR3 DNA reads TGTGCCAGCAGTCCGGACGGAAACAAAGAGCAGTTCTAC.

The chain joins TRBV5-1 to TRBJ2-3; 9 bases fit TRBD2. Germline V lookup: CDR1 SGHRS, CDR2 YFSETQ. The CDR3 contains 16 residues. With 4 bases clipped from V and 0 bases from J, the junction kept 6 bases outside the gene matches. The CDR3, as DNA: TGCGCCAGCAGCCTAGGACTAGCGCACAGCACAGATACGCAGTATTTT. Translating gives CASSLGLAHSTDTQYF.

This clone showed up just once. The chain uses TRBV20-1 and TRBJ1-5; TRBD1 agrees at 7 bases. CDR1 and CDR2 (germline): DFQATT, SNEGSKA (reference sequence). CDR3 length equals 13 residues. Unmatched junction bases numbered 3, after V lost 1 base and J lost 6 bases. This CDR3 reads CSARGGGSQPQHF. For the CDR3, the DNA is TGCAGTGCTAGAGGAGGGGGCAGTCAGCCCCAGCATTTT.

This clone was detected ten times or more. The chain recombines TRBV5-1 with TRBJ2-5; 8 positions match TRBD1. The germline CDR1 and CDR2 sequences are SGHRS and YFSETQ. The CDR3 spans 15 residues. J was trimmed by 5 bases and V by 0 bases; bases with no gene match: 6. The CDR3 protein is CASSLAGQADETQYF. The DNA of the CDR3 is TGCGCCAGCAGCTTGGCGGGACAGGCGGACGAGACCCAGTACTTC.

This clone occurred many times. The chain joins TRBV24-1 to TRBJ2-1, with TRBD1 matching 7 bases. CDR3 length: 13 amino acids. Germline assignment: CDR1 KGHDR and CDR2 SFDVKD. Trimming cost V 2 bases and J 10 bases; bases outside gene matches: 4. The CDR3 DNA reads TGTGCCACCAGTGATTCTTGGGACAGCGAGCAGTTCTTC. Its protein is CATSDSWDSEQFF.

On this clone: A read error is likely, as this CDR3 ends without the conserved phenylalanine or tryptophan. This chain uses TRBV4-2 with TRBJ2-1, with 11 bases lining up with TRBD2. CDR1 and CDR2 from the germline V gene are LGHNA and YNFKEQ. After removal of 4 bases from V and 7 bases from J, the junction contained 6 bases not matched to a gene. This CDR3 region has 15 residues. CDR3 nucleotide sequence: TGTGCCAGCAGCCGGACTAGCGGGCCCTCAAATGAGCAGTTCTGC. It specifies CASSRTSGPSNEQFC.

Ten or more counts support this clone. The CDR3 DNA sequence: TGTGCCAGCAGCGTAGTGGCTAGCGGGAGGAAGAACACCGGGGAGCTGTTTTTT. It encodes CASSVVASGRKNTGELFF. This chain connects TRBV9 to TRBJ2-2, with TRBD2 matching 11 bases. This CDR3 spans 18 amino acids. Trimming removed 0 bases from V and 1 base from J; junction bases left unmatched: 5. CDR1 is SGDLS and CDR2 is YYNGEE in the germline V gene.

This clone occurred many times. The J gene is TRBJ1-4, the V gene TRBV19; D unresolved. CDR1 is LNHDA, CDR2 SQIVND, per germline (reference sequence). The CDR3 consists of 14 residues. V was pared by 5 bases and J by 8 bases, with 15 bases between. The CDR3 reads CASSRDLAGEKLFF. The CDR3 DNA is TGTGCCAGTAGTCGGGATTTGGCGGGAGAAAAACTGTTTTTT. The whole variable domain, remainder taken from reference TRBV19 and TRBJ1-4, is DGGITQSPKYLFRKEGQNVTLSCEQNLNHDAMYWYRQDPGQGLRLIYYSQIVNDFQKGDIAEGYSVSREKKESFPLTVTSAQKNPTAFYLCASSRDLAGEKLFFGSGTQLSVL.

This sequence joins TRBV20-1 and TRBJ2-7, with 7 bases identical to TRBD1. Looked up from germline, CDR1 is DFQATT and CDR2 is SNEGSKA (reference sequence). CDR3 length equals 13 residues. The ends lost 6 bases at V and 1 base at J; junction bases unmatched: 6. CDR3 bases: TGCAGTGCAAGCGACAGGGCTTCCTACGAGCAGTACTTC. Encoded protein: CSASDRASYEQYF.

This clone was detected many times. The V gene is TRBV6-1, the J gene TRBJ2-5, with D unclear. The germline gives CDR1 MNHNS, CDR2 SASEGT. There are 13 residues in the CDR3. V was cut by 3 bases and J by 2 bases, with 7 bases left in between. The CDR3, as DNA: TGTGCCAGCAGTGATTTCACTCAAGAGACCCAGTACTTC. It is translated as CASSDFTQETQYF.

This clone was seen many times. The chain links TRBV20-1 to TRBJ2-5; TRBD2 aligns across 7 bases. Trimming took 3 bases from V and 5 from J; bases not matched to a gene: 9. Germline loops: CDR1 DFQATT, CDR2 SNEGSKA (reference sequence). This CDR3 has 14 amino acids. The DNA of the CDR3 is TGCAGTGCTAGGCTCGGACTAGGGCTCGAGACCCAGTACTTC. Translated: CSARLGLGLETQYF.

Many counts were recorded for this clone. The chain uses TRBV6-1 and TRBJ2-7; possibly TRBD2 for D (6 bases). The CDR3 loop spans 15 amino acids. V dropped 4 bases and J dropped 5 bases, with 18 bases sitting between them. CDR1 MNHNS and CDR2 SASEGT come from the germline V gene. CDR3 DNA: TGTGCCAGCAGTGGAAGGGACTTAACTTTTAACGAGCAGTACTTC. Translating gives CASSGRDLTFNEQYF.

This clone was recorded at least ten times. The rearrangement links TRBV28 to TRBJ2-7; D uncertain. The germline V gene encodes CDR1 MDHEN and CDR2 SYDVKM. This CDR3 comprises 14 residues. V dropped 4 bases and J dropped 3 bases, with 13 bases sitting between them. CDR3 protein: CASSSLSRGYEQYF. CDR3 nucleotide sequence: TGTGCCAGCAGTTCCCTAAGCCGAGGCTACGAGCAGTACTTC.

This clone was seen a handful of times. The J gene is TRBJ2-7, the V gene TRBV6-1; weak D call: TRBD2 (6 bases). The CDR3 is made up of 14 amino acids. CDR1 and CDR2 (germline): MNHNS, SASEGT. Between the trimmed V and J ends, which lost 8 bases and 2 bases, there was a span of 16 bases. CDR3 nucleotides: TGTGCCAGCTCAGGCGGGACCAATACCTACGAGCAGTACTTC. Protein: CASSGGTNTYEQYF.

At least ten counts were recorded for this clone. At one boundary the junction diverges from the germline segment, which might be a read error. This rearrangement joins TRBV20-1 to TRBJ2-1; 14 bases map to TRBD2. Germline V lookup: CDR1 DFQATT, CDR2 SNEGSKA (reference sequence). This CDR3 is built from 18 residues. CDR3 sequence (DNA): TGCAGTGCTGAAACCGGGACTAGCGGGAGTATCTCCGACAATGAGCAGTTCTTC. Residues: CSAETGTSGSISDNEQFF.

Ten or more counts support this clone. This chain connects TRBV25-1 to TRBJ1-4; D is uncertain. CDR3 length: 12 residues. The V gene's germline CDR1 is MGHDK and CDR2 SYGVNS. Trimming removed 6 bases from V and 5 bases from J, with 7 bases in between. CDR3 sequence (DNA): TGTGCCAGCAGCCTAGGGAATGAAAAACTGTTTTTT. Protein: CASSLGNEKLFF.

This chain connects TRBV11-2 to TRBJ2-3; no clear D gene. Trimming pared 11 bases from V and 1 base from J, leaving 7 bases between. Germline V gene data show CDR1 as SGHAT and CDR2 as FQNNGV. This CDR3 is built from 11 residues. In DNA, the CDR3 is TGTGCCGCGGCGGGCACAGATACGCAGTATTTT. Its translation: CAAAGTDTQYF.

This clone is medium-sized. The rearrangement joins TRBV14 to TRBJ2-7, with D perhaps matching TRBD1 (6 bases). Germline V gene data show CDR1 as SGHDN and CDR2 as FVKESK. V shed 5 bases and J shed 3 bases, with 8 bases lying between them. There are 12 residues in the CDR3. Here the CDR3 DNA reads TGTGCCAGCAGCGTAGGGGGCTACGAGCAGTACTTC. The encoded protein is CASSVGGYEQYF.

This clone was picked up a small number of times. CDR3 nucleotides: TGTGCCAGCAGGCCACCGGAGGGCTCTGGAAACACCATATATTTT. The encoded protein is CASRPPEGSGNTIYF. The genes are TRBV6-1 and TRBJ1-3; no firm D call. The CDR3 is 15 amino acids. Germline values: CDR1 MNHNS, CDR2 SASEGT. V gave up 6 bases and J gave up 0 bases, with 12 bases separating them.

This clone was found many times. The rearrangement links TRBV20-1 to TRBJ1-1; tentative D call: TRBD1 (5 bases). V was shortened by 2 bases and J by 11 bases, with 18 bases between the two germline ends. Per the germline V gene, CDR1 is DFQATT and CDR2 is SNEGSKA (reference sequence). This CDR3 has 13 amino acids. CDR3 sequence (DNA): TGCAGTGCTAGATCGACGACAGCCTCCGGCGCTTTCTTT. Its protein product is CSARSTTASGAFF.

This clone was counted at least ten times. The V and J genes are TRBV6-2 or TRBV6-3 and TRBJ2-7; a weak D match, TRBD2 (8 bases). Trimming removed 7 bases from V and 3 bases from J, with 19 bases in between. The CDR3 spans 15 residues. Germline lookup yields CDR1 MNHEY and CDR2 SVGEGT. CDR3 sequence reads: CASTQRGLAGYEQYF. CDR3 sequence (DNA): TGTGCCAGCACCCAAAGGGGGCTAGCGGGCTACGAGCAGTACTTC.